This paragraph covers one T cell receptor beta chain sequence. The sample belongs to a study of blood T cell repertoires in COVID-19. Study overall: The United States, Italy and Spain were the sources of the acute and convalescent COVID-19 samples. The analysed material was cDNA or gDNA that came from T cells, B-cell-depleted T cells, or PBMCs.

Authors' data handling: Amplification with reference gene primers provided the estimates of nucleated cell counts. Profiling relied on immunoSEQ multiplex PCR, and the TCRdb table lists in-frame clones only, not all of them. V and J calls and clone size follow that table, whereas D and trimming were derived from the DNA. The sample yields 200,000 to 250,000 clones, roughly 85% seen once. The germline gives CDR1 MNHEY, CDR2 SMNVEV (reference sequence). This CDR3 region has 14 residues. Trimming pared 5 bases from V and 1 base from J, leaving 11 bases between. This receptor was taken from a woman aged 18-35 years with acute or convalescent COVID-19. Sequenced material: peripheral blood. The chain couples TRBV27 to TRBJ2-5, with D maybe TRBD1 (6 bases). DNA of the CDR3: TGTGCCAGCAGTAAAGGACAGACCCAAGAGACCCAGTACTTC. Its translation is CASSKGQTQETQYF.